This T cell receptor beta chain stems from a study of T-cell reconstitution after alpha-beta-depleted transplantation in children (TCRdb year 2016). Regarding the research as a whole: The study quantitatively tracked T-cell immune reconstitution after TCRalphabeta/CD19-depleted allogeneic hematopoietic cell transplantation in children using TCR repertoire profiling.

V is pared back by 1 base and J by 5 bases, with 18 bases lying between the germline termini. Looking up the germline V gene yields CDR1 SGHRS and CDR2 YFSETQ. The CDR3 holds 16 amino acids from the cysteine to the phenylalanine. Just the 48-base CDR3 DNA is kept, in frame starting at base 1. This clonotype has a handful of counts. The antigen it recognizes is unknown. Qualities for individual bases were not recorded, and no much larger clone is one base off. Receptors were amplified or captured by PCR. Instrument on record: Illumina HiSeq 2500. TCR library preparation used molecular barcoding, with unique molecular identifiers applied to normalize quantification of the TCRbeta repertoire. TCRdb ran its own pipeline on the public reads, namely fastp trimming at Q25 and MiXCR clone calling, and kept in-frame beta chains. Each record represents a unique CDR3 protein, reported with the most common genes and DNA among its rows. The sample table records about half a million distinct CDR3 sequences; approximately 13% of these occur just once. The ten largest account for around 6% of the sample.

The TCR sequence derives from a human donor who donated a stem cell graft to a child with combined immunodeficiency. The starting material was PBMCs from the stem cell graft donor, obtained from the stem cell graft. The rearrangement joined TRBV5-1 to TRBJ2-5, with TRBD2 tentatively as D gene (5 bases match). The DNA sequence is as follows: TGCGCCAGCAGCTTGTCTTTCGCCCGGGATTCCGAGACCCAGTACTTC. Its coded protein is CASSLSFARDSETQYF.